The 25 T cell receptor beta chains listed next were all sequenced from one sample in a study of tumor and adjacent non-tumor tissue in lung cancer. RNA was extracted from bulk tissue without any cell sorting. The library came from three nested PCR rounds adapted from ARM-PCR protocols. TCRdb called the multiplex PCR reads again in MiXCR, with one record for every CDR3 protein. The table has tens of thousands of distinct CDR3 sequences, over 55% seen once. Material: lung tumor tissue. Receptors were obtained from a middle-aged woman with non-small cell lung cancer.

Many counts were recorded for this clonotype. This chain joins TRBV5-1 and TRBJ1-5; tentative D call: TRBD1 (6 bases). V lost 0 bases and J 6 bases, leaving 10 bases between the germline ends. CDR3 size: 14 residues. Germline V CDR1 and CDR2: SGHRS, YFSETQ. The CDR3 protein is CASSLEGGGQPQHF. For the CDR3, the DNA is TGCGCCAGCAGCTTGGAGGGGGGGGGTCAGCCCCAGCATTTT.

In regard to this clonotype: One end of the junction varies from germline; a read error may be responsible. This rearrangement joins TRBV29-1 to TRBJ2-7; D assignment may be TRBD1 or TRBD2 (6 bases each). Germline values: CDR1 SQVTM, CDR2 ANQGSEA. This CDR3 is 16 amino acids long. The CDR3 here is CSFEDRFTMGGYEQYF. CDR3 coding DNA: TGCAGCTTTGAAGATCGGTTTACGATGGGGGGCTATGAGCAGTACTTC.

This clonotype was counted many times. The chain combines TRBV6-5 with TRBJ2-7; D perhaps matches TRBD1 (6 bases). Germline V gives CDR1 MNHEY, CDR2 SVGAGI. This CDR3 is 14 amino acids long. V was trimmed by 10 bases and J by 3 bases, leaving 19 bases between them. The DNA of the CDR3 is TGTGCCACCAAACGACGGACAGAGAGCTACGAGCAGTACTTC. This codes for CATKRRTESYEQYF.

This clonotype came up a few times. V and J are TRBV7-3 and TRBJ2-1; 7 bases are shared with TRBD2. CDR1 and CDR2 (germline): SGHTA, FQGTGA. With 5 bases clipped from V and 8 bases from J, the junction kept 9 bases outside the gene matches. This CDR3 contains 14 residues. The CDR3 protein is CASSPGLVTDEQFF. The CDR3, as DNA: TGTGCCAGCAGCCCCGGACTAGTCACCGATGAGCAGTTCTTC.

The chain carries TRBV7-2 and TRBJ2-7; possibly TRBD2 for D (6 bases). CDR3 length equals 12 residues. CDR1 is SGHTA and CDR2 is FQGNSA in the germline V gene. The V end was cut by 1 base, the J end by 9 bases, with 10 bases between. The CDR3 region is CTSSLVRGGQYF. CDR3 in DNA: TGTACCAGCAGCTTAGTCCGGGGAGGGCAGTACTTC.

To note about this clonotype: The conserved final phenylalanine or tryptophan is absent from the CDR3, which likely points to a read error. The limits of the CDR3 on the DNA are not certain, so only TCRdb's listed CDR3 is given. This chain joins TRBV12-3 or TRBV12-4 and TRBJ2-1; the table's D call TRBD1 went unverified against the DNA. Including both end residues, the CDR3 is 11 amino acids long. This chain's CDR3 is CASSYGQVKFS.

This clonotype was counted a few times. DNA of the CDR3: TGTGCCAGCAGCTTAGGGTGGGGGACAGATACGCAGTATTTT. Translation gives CASSLGWGTDTQYF. This sequence joins TRBV7-2 and TRBJ2-3; D could derive from TRBD1 or TRBD2 (5 bases each). The CDR3 length is 14 residues. Looked up from germline, CDR1 is SGHTA and CDR2 is FQGNSA. V lost 1 base, J lost 3 bases, and 8 bases lay in between.

Worth noting for this clonotype: Lacking the conserved final phenylalanine or tryptophan, this CDR3 likely reflects a read error. The chain employs TRBV11-2 and TRBJ1-5; possible D gene TRBD1, 6 bases. V gave up 5 bases and J gave up 0 bases, with 14 bases separating them. In germline, CDR1 is SGHAT, CDR2 FQNNGV. This CDR3 spans 16 amino acids. The CDR3 nucleotides are TGTGCCAGCAGCCATGGGGGGCAGGATAGCAATCAGCCCCAGCATCTT. Translated: CASSHGGQDSNQPQHL.

This sequence joins TRBV20-1 and TRBJ2-5; 7 nucleotides match TRBD2. Germline assignment: CDR1 DFQATT and CDR2 SNEGSKA (reference sequence). The CDR3 is 14 amino acids. V shed 3 bases and J 11 bases; nucleotides not matched to a gene: 15. Here the CDR3 DNA reads TGCAGTGCTAGGGACGGGGGGTTACAAGAGATTCAGTACTTC. The encoded protein is CSARDGGLQEIQYF.

With regard to this clonotype: As the CDR3 is not closed by the conserved phenylalanine or tryptophan, this likely results from a read error. The gene calls are TRBV20-1 and TRBJ2-5, with D uncertain. This CDR3 is 12 amino acids long. V lost 3 bases to trimming and J lost 4 bases, with 9 bases between them. Germline V gene sequence: CDR1 DFQATT, CDR2 SNEGSKA (reference sequence). CDR3 nucleotide sequence: TGCAGTGCTAGGGTGTGGCGAGAGACCCAGTACGTC. The encoded protein is CSARVWRETQYV.

This clonotype is a singleton in its sample. This chain connects TRBV20-1 to TRBJ2-7; D remains ambiguous. The V gene's germline CDR1 is DFQATT and CDR2 SNEGSKA (reference sequence). This CDR3 contains 16 residues. Trimming removed 7 bases at V and 1 base at J, with 23 bases between. DNA for the CDR3: TGCAGTGTTACGGGCTTAGGTTTCGACGGGTCCTACGAGCAGTACTTC. Amino acid sequence: CSVTGLGFDGSYEQYF.

Regarding this clonotype: A much larger clone lies a single base off, so this may be a read error. V is TRBV7-9 and J is TRBJ2-1; D may be TRBD1 (5 bases). Germline assignment: CDR1 SEHNR and CDR2 FQNEAQ (reference sequence). The CDR3 runs 14 residues. As DNA, the CDR3 is TGTGCCAGCAGCTTAGCTAGACAGTACAGTGAGCAGTTCTTC. Protein sequence: CASSLARQYSEQFF.

About this clonotype: One end of the junction is discordant with germline, which a read error may explain. The chain carries TRBV11-2 and TRBJ2-1, with no clear D. The CDR3 spans 14 residues. Germline CDR1 is SGHAT and CDR2 is FQNNGV. The CDR3 DNA follows: TGTGCCACCACAACGGGCCCTCTCGGAAGTGAGCAGCTCTTC. It codes for CATTTGPLGSEQLF.

This clonotype was observed at least ten times. The chain employs TRBV4-1 and TRBJ1-5; no clear D gene. CDR1 is MGHRA and CDR2 is YSYEKL in the germline V gene. The V gene lost 4 bases and the J gene lost 3 bases, with 13 bases spanning the gap. The CDR3 extends over 15 amino acids. The DNA of the CDR3 is TGCGCCAGCAGCCCCGGACTCCCGAACAATCAGCCCCAGCATTTT. Its translation: CASSPGLPNNQPQHF.

About this clonotype: A read error may be the cause here, since a much bigger clone is one base away. V gene TRBV20-1 combines with J gene TRBJ2-5, with TRBD2 identical over 7 bases. Germline V CDR1 and CDR2: DFQATT, SNEGSKA (reference sequence). J was trimmed by 5 bases and V by 0 bases; bases with no gene match: 9. This CDR3 is 15 amino acids long. The CDR3 region is CSARDLRLADETQYF. The CDR3 coding sequence is TGCAGTGCTAGAGATCTTAGGCTAGCGGATGAGACCCAGTACTTC.

The V and J genes are TRBV21-1 and TRBJ2-7; the table gives TRBD1 as D, unverified against the DNA. TRBV21-1 is listed as a pseudogene. This CDR3 contains 13 residues. CDR3: CTSSRDRAYEQYF. DNA for the CDR3: TGTACCAGTAGCCGGGACAGGGCCTACGAGCAGTACTTC.

To note about this clonotype: The junction departs from germline at one end; a sequencing error may be responsible. V gene TRBV10-2 combines with J gene TRBJ1-5; D remains unclear. Per the germline V gene, CDR1 is WSHSY and CDR2 is SAAADI. The CDR3 is 13 residues long. The CDR3 DNA reads TGCGCCAGCAGTGATCACAGCAATCAGCCCCAGGATTTT. Amino acids: CASSDHSNQPQDF.

As regards this clonotype: This may be a read error: a much more frequent sequence differs by one nucleotide. CDR3 nucleotide sequence: TGTGCCCGGAGCGGAACATCAGGGTACGAGCAGTACTTC. It encodes CARSGTSGYEQYF. The chain carries TRBV30 and TRBJ2-7; D is perhaps TRBD1 or TRBD2 (5 bases each). Germline lookup yields CDR1 GTSNPN and CDR2 SVGIG (reference sequence). The CDR3 has 13 residues.

The sample holds many counts of this clonotype. The V call is TRBV12-3 or TRBV12-4, the J call TRBJ2-4, with 8 bases that match TRBD1. The CDR3 runs 15 residues. Trimming cost V 5 bases and J 2 bases; bases outside gene matches: 5. For the CDR3, the DNA is TGTGCCAGCAGTGAGGGACAGGCCCCCAAAAACATTCAGTACTTC. As protein: CASSEGQAPKNIQYF.

The V call is TRBV20-1, the J call TRBJ2-7; 7 bases agree with TRBD2. Germline lookup yields CDR1 DFQATT and CDR2 SNEGSKA (reference sequence). V dropped 2 bases and J dropped 2; count of bases not matched to a gene: 15. The CDR3 runs 17 residues. The CDR3 DNA reads as TGCAGTGCTAGACCCCGTGGGACTAACGGGAGTCCCTACGAGCAGTACTTC. Its protein product is CSARPRGTNGSPYEQYF.

The chain joins TRBV20-1 to TRBJ2-1, with 7 positions matching TRBD2. CDR1 DFQATT and CDR2 SNEGSKA come from the germline V gene (reference sequence). The V segment lost 1 base and the J segment 4 bases; nucleotides outside the gene matches: 7. The CDR3 sequence is 15 residues long. The CDR3 reads CSARGRGDLYNEQFF. In DNA, the CDR3 is TGCAGTGCTAGAGGTCGGGGGGACCTGTACAATGAGCAGTTCTTC.

As concerns this clonotype: Germline and junction disagree at one end, which may indicate a read error. CDR3 DNA: TGCAGTGTTAGAGTCCGCGGATCCTCCTACGAGCAGTACTTC. This sequence encodes CSVRVRGSSYEQYF. The chain recombines TRBV20-1 with TRBJ2-7; D is ambiguous. The germline CDR1 and CDR2 sequences are DFQATT and SNEGSKA (reference sequence). The CDR3 spans 14 residues.

About this clonotype itself: This could be a read error, since a much larger clone is one nucleotide away. The conserved final phenylalanine or tryptophan is absent from the CDR3, which likely points to a read error. The chain links TRBV7-9 to TRBJ1-2; tentatively, D is TRBD1 (6 bases). Trimming took off 5 bases at V and 1 base at J, with 11 bases between the two ends. Germline loops: CDR1 SEHNR, CDR2 FQNEAQ (reference sequence). The CDR3 has 14 residues. CDR3 in DNA: TGTGCCAGCAGCGACGGGACACTTAACTATGGCTACACCTCC. It encodes CASSDGTLNYGYTS.

This clonotype appeared a few times. Being one base from a much bigger clone, this may be a read error. This chain links TRBV30 with TRBJ1-1; D remains unclear. V was shortened by 4 bases and J by 9 bases, with 15 bases between the two germline ends. The CDR3 consists of 12 residues. In germline, CDR1 is GTSNPN, CDR2 SVGIG (reference sequence). CDR3 sequence reads: CAWTKRFGKAFF. The DNA for the CDR3 is TGTGCCTGGACCAAACGGTTCGGGAAAGCTTTCTTT.

To note about this clonotype: The missing conserved phenylalanine or tryptophan at the end of this CDR3 makes a read error likely. The CDR3 DNA reads TGTGCCATCAGTGAATCTGGGGAGACCCAGTACCTC. It codes for CAISESGETQYL. The chain employs TRBV10-3 and TRBJ2-5; D is unclear. Trimming cost V 3 bases and J 5 bases, with 7 bases left between them. The CDR3 extends over 12 amino acids. Germline V gene sequence: CDR1 ENHRY, CDR2 SYGVKD.